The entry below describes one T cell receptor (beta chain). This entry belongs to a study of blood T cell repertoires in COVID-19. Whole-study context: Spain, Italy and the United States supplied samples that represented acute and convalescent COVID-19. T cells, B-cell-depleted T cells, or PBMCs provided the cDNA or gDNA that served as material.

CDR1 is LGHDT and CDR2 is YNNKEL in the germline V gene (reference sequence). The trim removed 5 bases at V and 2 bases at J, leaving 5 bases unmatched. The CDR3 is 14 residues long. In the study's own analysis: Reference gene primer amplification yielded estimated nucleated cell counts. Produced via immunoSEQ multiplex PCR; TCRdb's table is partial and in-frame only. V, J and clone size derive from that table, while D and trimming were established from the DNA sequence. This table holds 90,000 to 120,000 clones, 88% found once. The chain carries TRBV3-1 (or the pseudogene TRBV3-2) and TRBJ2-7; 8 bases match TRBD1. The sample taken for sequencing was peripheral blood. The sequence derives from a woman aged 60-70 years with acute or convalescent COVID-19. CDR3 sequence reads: CASSSRTGTYEQYF. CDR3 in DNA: TGTGCCAGCAGCTCTAGGACAGGGACCTACGAGCAGTACTTC.